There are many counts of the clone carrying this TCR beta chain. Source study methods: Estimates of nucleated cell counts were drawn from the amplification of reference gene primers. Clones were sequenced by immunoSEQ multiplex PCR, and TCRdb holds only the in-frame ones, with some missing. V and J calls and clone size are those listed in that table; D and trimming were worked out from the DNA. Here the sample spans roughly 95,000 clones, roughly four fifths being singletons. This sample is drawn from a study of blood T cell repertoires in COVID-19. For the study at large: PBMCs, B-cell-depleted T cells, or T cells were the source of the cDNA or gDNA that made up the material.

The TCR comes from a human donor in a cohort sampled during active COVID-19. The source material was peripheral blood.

CDR3 DNA: TGTGCCAGCAGTGAATTTGGGGACTTCACCGGGGAGCTGTTTTTT. Translated: CASSEFGDFTGELFF. This sequence joins TRBV6-1 and TRBJ2-2; D may be TRBD2 (6 bases). Germline CDR1 MNHNS, CDR2 SASEGT. V lost 2 bases and J lost 4, with 11 bases in between. This CDR3 is built from 15 residues.